What follows are 7 T cell receptor beta chains derived from one specimen sequenced in a study of spatial heterogeneity in lung cancer. TCRdb fed the 5' RACE reads into MiXCR, producing one record per CDR3 protein. The sample contains some 5,100 distinct CDR3 sequences, approximately 24% of which appear only once. Study-wide results and caveats: Expanded intratumoral alpha and beta TCR counts tracked tumor mutation counts.

Their antigens are not known. Regarding time point: sample taken at primary tumor resection. Sample: lung tumor tissue, taken at surgery. The receptors here all came from a male donor with early-stage non-small cell lung cancer.

At least ten counts were recorded for this clonotype. This sequence joins TRBV5-4 and TRBJ2-7; the D gene is possibly TRBD2 (6 bases). Per germline, CDR1 SGHNT and CDR2 YYREEE (reference sequence). V was pared by 2 bases and J by 3 bases, with 15 bases between. The CDR3 is 15 residues long. The CDR3 DNA reads TGTGCCAGCAGCTTCCCCGGGACTGGTCTCTACGAGCAGTACTTC. This gives the protein CASSFPGTGLYEQYF. Using reference TRBV5-4 and TRBJ2-7 for the parts outside the CDR3, the full variable domain is ETGVTQSPTHLIKTRGQQVTLRCSSQSGHNTVSWYQQALGQGPQFIFQYYREEENGRGNFPPRFSGLQFPNYSSELNVNALELDDSALYLCASSFPGTGLYEQYFGPGTRLTVT.

This clonotype has more than one count but fewer than ten. CDR3 in DNA: TGTGCCAGCAGTGACGTGCGGGAGGGCCGTAATGAGCAGTTCTTC. Its translation is CASSDVREGRNEQFF. V gene TRBV6-5 combines with J gene TRBJ2-1; TRBD2 matches at 9 bases. The length of the CDR3 is 15 residues. With 5 bases clipped from V and 7 bases from J, the junction kept 9 bases outside the gene matches. In germline, CDR1 is MNHEY, CDR2 SVGAGI.

The J gene is TRBJ1-5, the V gene TRBV7-8; D remains ambiguous. The length of the CDR3 is 13 residues. CDR1 and CDR2 (germline): SGHVS, FQNEAQ. The germline V and J ends were trimmed by 1 base and 7 bases, with 8 bases remaining between them. In DNA form, the CDR3 reads TGTGCCAGCAGCTTAGTTGCGACCCAGCCCCAGCATTTT. Its translation: CASSLVATQPQHF. Complete variable domain (other parts from reference TRBV7-8 and TRBJ1-5): GAGVSQSPRYKVAKRGQDVALRCDPISGHVSLFWYQQALGQGPEFLTYFQNEAQLDKSGLPSDRFFAERPEGSVSTLKIQRTQQEDSAVYLCASSLVATQPQHFGDGTRLSIL.

The chain carries TRBV11-2 and TRBJ2-3, with D perhaps matching TRBD2 (5 bases). V was pared by 0 bases and J by 1 base, with 8 bases between. CDR1 is SGHAT and CDR2 is FQNNGV in the germline V gene. The CDR3 is 15 residues long. The CDR3 sequence is CASSLDGGRTDTQYF. For the CDR3, the DNA is TGTGCCAGCAGCTTAGATGGCGGGCGCACAGATACGCAGTATTTT.

A note on this clonotype: The junction and the germline gene differ at one end; a read error may be behind it. The chain carries TRBV4-1 and TRBJ2-2, with TRBD1 matching 10 bases. This CDR3 region has 17 residues. The germline CDR1 and CDR2 sequences are MGHRA and YSYEKL. The CDR3 DNA reads as TGCGCCAGCAGCCAAGTCCGACAGGGGGCGAAGACCGGGGAGCTGTTTTTT. Protein product: CASSQVRQGAKTGELFF.

This clonotype has ten or more counts. The rearrangement uses TRBV29-1 and TRBJ2-5; weak D call: TRBD1 (6 bases). CDR3 length equals 15 residues. Germline-derived CDR1 and CDR2 are SQVTM and ANQGSEA. Trimming took 1 base from V and 3 from J, leaving 15 bases between them. The CDR3, as DNA: TGCAGCGTTGAAGGGTCAGGGGTTGGAGAAGAGACCCAGTACTTC. This sequence encodes CSVEGSGVGEETQYF.

CDR3 sequence: CASSPQGGMQETQYF. The DNA of the CDR3 is TGTGCCAGCAGCCCCCAAGGTGGAATGCAAGAGACCCAGTACTTC. The chain couples TRBV7-2 to TRBJ2-5; D remains ambiguous. V was pared by 5 bases and J by 2 bases, with 15 bases between. The germline gives CDR1 SGHTA, CDR2 FQGNSA. There are 15 residues in the CDR3.